This T cell receptor (beta chain) was captured by sequencing in a study of blood T cell repertoires in COVID-19. Sequencing was performed with immunoSEQ multiplex PCR; in TCRdb, only in-frame clones are kept and a portion is missing. Of 95,000 to 150,000 clones in the sample, 82% were seen once. Source material: peripheral blood. This TCR derives from a woman in her 70s with acute or convalescent COVID-19.

For the CDR3, the DNA is TGTGCCAGCAGTCGGCGGGGGGGCCAAGAGACCCAGTACTTC. It translates to CASSRRGGQETQYF. This chain links TRBV3-1 (or the pseudogene TRBV3-2) with TRBJ2-5; 9 nucleotides line up with TRBD2. V shed 6 bases and J 1 base; nucleotides not matched to a gene: 3. CDR3 length: 14 amino acids. In germline, CDR1 is LGHDT, CDR2 YNNKEL (reference sequence).